This TCR beta chain is drawn from a study of CD8+CD57+ T cells in acquired aplastic anemia. Study-level background: The DNA of sorted CD4+ and CD8+ cells averaged roughly 3 ug. Study results and limitations: Comparison of patients with controls identified about 27 shared CD8+ CDR3 sequences.

The use of genomic DNA as template underpinned the TCR beta VDJ and CDR3 profiling. A single record per CDR3 protein comes from TCRdb applying MiXCR to the reads. The sample lists 400,000 to 450,000 distinct CDR3 sequences, 60% to 80% occurring once. Between the trimmed V and J ends, which lost 7 bases and 2 bases, there was a span of 15 bases. The CDR3 totals 14 residues. Concerning this clonotype itself: The antigen is undetermined.

The sequencing input was sorted CD4+, CD8+, or CD8+CD57+ T cells (not recorded which) from PBMCs. The receptor was derived from a human donor in good health, serving as a control. V usage is TRBV12-3 or TRBV12-4 and J usage is TRBJ2-7; maybe TRBD1 (6 bases). The CDR3 sequence is CASTVGAIPYEQYF. CDR3 in DNA: TGTGCCAGCACCGTGGGGGCCATTCCCTACGAGCAGTACTTC.